These 9 T cell receptor beta chains were all obtained from the same sample, sequenced in a study of blood T cells in healthy people across ages. Then a second PCR, running roughly 7 to 11 cycles, was carried out with a sample-barcoded 5' primer and a J-beta primer mix. TCRdb used MiXCR to reprocess the 5' RACE reads, holding one entry per CDR3 protein. Counted here are about 670,000 distinct CDR3 sequences, approximately 52% occurring once; the ten biggest clones make up approximately 12%. The source material was blood. These receptors originate from a woman of 80 years or more in good health.

This clonotype was observed many times. The CDR3 loop is CASSTLQSPYEQYF. CDR3 DNA sequence: TGTGCCAGCAGCACGCTACAAAGCCCCTACGAGCAGTACTTC. This chain joins TRBV7-8 and TRBJ2-7, with no clear D. V was pared by 5 bases and J by 2 bases, with 13 bases between. From germline, CDR1 is SGHVS and CDR2 FQNEAQ. The CDR3 spans 14 residues.

This clonotype was counted a single time. A much larger clone lies a single base off, so this may be a read error. The V gene is TRBV24-1, the J gene TRBJ2-1; D is unresolved. With the DNA end fitting TRBJ2-7 better, the J assignment may be wrong. CDR1 and CDR2 from the germline V gene are KGHDR and SFDVKD. This CDR3 comprises 14 residues. The CDR3 DNA reads as TGTGCCACCAGTGATGGACCCTCCTACAATGAGCAGTACTTC. Its translation: CATSDGPSYNEQYF.

This clonotype was counted at least ten times. The chain carries TRBV12-3 or TRBV12-4 and TRBJ2-1; a possible D gene is TRBD2 (5 bases). The CDR3 contains 15 residues. V lost 2 bases and J lost 8, with 16 bases in between. The CDR3 sequence is CASSLIGLALYEQFF. The CDR3 DNA sequence: TGTGCCAGCAGTTTAATCGGCCTAGCTCTTTATGAGCAGTTCTTC.

CDR3 DNA: TGCAGTGCTAGTCTGGGACAGATATACAATGAGCAGTACTTC. Its protein product is CSASLGQIYNEQYF. The chain uses TRBV20-1 and TRBJ2-1, with 7 bases aligning to TRBD1. The J call is in doubt because the DNA end fits TRBJ2-7 better. This CDR3 contains 14 residues. Germline assignment: CDR1 DFQATT and CDR2 SNEGSKA (reference sequence).

This clonotype was counted at least ten times. V usage is TRBV20-1 and J usage is TRBJ2-3; D unresolved. Looked up from germline, CDR1 is DFQATT and CDR2 is SNEGSKA (reference sequence). V was cut by 1 base and J by 0 bases, with 8 bases left in between. The CDR3 is 14 residues long. The CDR3 sequence: CSARVETSTDTQYF. CDR3 nucleotide sequence: TGCAGTGCTAGAGTGGAAACTAGCACAGATACGCAGTATTTT.

The sample holds many counts of this clonotype. The gene calls are TRBV7-9 and TRBJ2-1; D is ambiguous. Trimming stripped 1 base from V and 4 bases from J, with 8 bases between. Germline V CDR1 and CDR2: SEHNR, FQNEAQ (reference sequence). The CDR3 contains 14 residues. CDR3 in amino acids: CASSLEAYYNEQFF. The CDR3 DNA reads TGTGCCAGCAGCTTAGAGGCATATTACAATGAGCAGTTCTTC.

The chain is built from TRBV28 and TRBJ2-4; 8 nucleotides align to TRBD2. Judging by the DNA end, TRBJ2-7 fits better; the J call may be wrong. This CDR3 has 14 amino acids. In germline, CDR1 is MDHEN, CDR2 SYDVKM. Here the CDR3 DNA reads TGTGCCAGCACTGGGGTAGCGGGGTCCTACGAGCAGTACTTC. Amino acids: CASTGVAGSYEQYF.

A remark on this clonotype: A much larger clone sits a single nucleotide away, making a read error possible. This chain connects TRBV7-9 to TRBJ2-7; the match to TRBD1 covers 7 bases. The CDR3 consists of 15 residues. V shed 4 bases and J 3 bases; nucleotides not matched to a gene: 9. The V gene's germline CDR1 is SEHNR and CDR2 FQNEAQ (reference sequence). CDR3 DNA: TGTGCCAGCAGCTGCTCGACAGGGCTGGGCTACGAGCAGTACTTC. This codes for CASSCSTGLGYEQYF.

The chain recombines TRBV10-3 with TRBJ1-1; tentatively, D is TRBD1 (6 bases). This CDR3 is 15 amino acids long. Trimming stripped 6 bases from V and 1 base from J, with 15 bases between. Germline V gene data show CDR1 as ENHRY and CDR2 as SYGVKD. The CDR3 here is CAIRPSGGRNTEAFF. CDR3 in DNA: TGTGCCATCAGACCGTCGGGGGGGCGGAACACTGAAGCTTTCTTT.